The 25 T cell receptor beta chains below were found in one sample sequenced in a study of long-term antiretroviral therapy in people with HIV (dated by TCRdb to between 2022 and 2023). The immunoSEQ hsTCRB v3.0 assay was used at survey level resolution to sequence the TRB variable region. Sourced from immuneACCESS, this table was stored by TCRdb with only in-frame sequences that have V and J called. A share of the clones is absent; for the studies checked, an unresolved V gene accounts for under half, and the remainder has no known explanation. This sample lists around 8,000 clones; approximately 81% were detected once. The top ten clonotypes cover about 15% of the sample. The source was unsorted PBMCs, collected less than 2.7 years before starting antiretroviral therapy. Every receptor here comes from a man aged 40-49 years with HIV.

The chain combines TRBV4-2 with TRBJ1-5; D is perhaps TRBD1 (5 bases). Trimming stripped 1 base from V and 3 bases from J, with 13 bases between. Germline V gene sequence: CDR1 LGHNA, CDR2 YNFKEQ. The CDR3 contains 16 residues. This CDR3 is CASSQGTGLNNQPQHF. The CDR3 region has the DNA TGTGCCAGCAGCCAAGGAACAGGACTAAACAATCAGCCCCAGCATTTT.

The CDR3 spells CASSPTVFSGANVLTF. The CDR3 DNA is TGCGCCAGCAGCCCAACAGTATTCTCTGGGGCCAACGTCCTGACTTTC. The chain carries TRBV4-3 and TRBJ2-6; D gene ambiguous. V gave up 4 bases and J gave up 0 bases, with 10 bases separating them. The CDR3 has 16 residues. In germline, CDR1 is LGHNA, CDR2 YSLEER.

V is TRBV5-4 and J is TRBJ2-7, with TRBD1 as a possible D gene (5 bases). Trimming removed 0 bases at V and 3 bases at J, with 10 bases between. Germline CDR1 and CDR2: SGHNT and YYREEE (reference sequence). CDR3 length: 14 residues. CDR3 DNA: TGTGCCAGCAGCTTGGGGACAAAGGGCTACGAGCAGTACTTC. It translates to CASSLGTKGYEQYF.

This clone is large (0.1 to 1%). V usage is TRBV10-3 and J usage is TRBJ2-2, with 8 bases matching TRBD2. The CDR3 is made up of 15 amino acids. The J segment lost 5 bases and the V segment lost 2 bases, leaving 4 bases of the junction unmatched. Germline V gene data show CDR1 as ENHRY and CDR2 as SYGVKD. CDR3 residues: CAISEPGGRTGELFF. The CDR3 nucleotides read TGTGCCATCAGTGAGCCGGGGGGGCGGACCGGGGAGCTGTTTTTT.

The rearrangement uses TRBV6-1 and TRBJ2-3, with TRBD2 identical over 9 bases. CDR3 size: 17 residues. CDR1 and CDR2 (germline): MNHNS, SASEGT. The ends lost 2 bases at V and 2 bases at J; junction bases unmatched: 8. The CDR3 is CASSETASGGNTDTQYF. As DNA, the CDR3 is TGTGCCAGCAGTGAAACGGCCAGCGGGGGGAACACAGATACGCAGTATTTT.

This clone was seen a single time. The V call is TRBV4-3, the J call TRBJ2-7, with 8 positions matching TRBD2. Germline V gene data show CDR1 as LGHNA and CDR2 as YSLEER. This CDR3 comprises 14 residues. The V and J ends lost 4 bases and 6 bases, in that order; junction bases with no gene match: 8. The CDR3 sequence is CASSPGGQYGEQYF. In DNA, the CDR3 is TGCGCCAGCAGCCCGGGGGGGCAGTATGGCGAGCAGTACTTC.

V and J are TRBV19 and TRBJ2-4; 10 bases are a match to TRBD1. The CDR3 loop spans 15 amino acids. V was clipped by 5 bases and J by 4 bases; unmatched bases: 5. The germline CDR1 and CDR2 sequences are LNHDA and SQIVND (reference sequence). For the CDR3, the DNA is TGTGCCAGTAGTGAACCGGGACAGGGGAAAAACATTCAGTACTTC. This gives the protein CASSEPGQGKNIQYF.

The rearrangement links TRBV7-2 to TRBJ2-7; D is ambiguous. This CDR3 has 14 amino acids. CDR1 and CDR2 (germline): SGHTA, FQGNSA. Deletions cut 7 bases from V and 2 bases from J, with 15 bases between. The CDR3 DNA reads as TGTGCCAGCACCGACCTGGACCTTACCTACGAGCAGTACTTC. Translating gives CASTDLDLTYEQYF.

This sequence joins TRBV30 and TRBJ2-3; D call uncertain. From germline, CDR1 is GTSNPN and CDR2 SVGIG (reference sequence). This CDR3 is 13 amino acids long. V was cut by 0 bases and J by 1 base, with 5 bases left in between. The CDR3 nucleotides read TGTGCCTGGAGTGTACACGGCACAGATACGCAGTATTTT. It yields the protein CAWSVHGTDTQYF.

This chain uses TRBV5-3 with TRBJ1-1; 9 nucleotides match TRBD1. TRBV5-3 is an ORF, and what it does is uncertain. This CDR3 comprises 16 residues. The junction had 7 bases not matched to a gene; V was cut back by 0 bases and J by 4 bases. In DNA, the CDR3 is TGTGCCAGAAGCTTGGGGACAGGGGAAATGCCCACTGAAGCTTTCTTT. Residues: CARSLGTGEMPTEAFF.

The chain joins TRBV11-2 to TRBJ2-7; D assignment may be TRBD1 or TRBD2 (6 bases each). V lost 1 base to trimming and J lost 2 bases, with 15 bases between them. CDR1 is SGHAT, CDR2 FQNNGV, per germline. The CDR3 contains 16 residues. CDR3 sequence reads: CASSLGHREEPYEQYF. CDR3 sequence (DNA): TGTGCCAGCAGCTTAGGGCACAGGGAGGAACCCTACGAGCAGTACTTC.

DNA for the CDR3: TGCGCCAGCAGCCAAGAGTACCGGGACAGGGGATACGAGCAGTACTTC. Protein sequence: CASSQEYRDRGYEQYF. The chain uses TRBV4-3 and TRBJ2-7; 10 bases map to TRBD1. V lost 0 bases, J lost 4 bases, and 6 bases stayed unmatched. Germline lookup yields CDR1 LGHNA and CDR2 YSLEER. The CDR3 runs 16 residues.

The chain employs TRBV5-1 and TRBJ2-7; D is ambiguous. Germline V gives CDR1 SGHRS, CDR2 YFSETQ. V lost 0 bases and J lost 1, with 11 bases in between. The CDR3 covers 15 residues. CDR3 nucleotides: TGCGCCAGCAGCTTGGCGGGCCCCCCATCCTACGAGCAGTACTTC. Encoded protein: CASSLAGPPSYEQYF.

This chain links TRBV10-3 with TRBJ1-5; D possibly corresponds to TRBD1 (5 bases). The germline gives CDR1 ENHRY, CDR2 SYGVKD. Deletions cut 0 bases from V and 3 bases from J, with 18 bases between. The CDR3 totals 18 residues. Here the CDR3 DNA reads TGTGCCATCAGTGAGTCGAGACAGCCGCTTCAGAACAATCAGCCCCAGCATTTT. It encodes CAISESRQPLQNNQPQHF.

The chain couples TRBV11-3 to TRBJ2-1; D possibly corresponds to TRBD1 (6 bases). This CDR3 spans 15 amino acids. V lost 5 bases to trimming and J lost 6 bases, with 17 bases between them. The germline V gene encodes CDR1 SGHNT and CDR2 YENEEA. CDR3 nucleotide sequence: TGTGCCAGCAGCCGGGGCTGGGGGCCCTCCAATGAGCAGTTCTTC. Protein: CASSRGWGPSNEQFF.

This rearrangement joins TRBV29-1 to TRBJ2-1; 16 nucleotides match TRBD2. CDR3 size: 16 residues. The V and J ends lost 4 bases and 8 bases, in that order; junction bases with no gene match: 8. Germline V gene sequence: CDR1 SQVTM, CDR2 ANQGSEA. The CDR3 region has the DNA TGCAGCGTTGGGGGGGGACTAGCGGGGGGGCGCGATGAGCAGTTCTTC. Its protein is CSVGGGLAGGRDEQFF.

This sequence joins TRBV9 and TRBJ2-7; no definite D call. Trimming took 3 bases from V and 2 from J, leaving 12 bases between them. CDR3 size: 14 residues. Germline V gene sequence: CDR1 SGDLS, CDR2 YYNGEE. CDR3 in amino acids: CASSAPSSPYEQYF. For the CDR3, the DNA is TGTGCCAGCAGCGCCCCGAGCTCACCCTACGAGCAGTACTTC.

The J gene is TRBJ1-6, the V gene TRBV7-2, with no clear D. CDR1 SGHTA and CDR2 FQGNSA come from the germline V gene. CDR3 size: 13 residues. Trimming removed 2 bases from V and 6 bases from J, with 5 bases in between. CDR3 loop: CASSLNRNSPLHF. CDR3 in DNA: TGTGCCAGCAGCTTAAACCGTAATTCACCCCTCCACTTT.

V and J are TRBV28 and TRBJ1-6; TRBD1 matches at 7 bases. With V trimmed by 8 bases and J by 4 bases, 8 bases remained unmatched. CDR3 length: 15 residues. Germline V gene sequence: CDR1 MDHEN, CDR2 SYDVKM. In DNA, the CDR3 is TGTGCCAGCGTCTCGACAGGGCGTTATAATTCACCCCTCCACTTT. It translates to CASVSTGRYNSPLHF.

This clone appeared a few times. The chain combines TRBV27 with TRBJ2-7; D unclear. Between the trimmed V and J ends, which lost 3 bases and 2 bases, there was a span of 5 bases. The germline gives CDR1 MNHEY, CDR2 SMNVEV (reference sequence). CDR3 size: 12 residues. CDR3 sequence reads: CASSFNTYEQYF. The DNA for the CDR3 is TGTGCCAGCAGTTTCAACACCTACGAGCAGTACTTC.

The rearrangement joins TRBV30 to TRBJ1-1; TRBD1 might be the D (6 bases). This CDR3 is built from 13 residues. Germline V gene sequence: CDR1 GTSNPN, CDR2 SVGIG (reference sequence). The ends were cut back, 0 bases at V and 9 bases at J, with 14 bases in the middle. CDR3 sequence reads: CAWSVDFTGKAFF. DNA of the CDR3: TGTGCCTGGAGTGTAGATTTTACAGGGAAAGCTTTCTTT.

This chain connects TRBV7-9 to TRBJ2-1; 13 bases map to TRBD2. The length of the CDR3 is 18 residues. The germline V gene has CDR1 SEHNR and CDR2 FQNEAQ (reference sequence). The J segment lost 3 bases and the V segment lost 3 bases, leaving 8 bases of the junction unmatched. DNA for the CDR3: TGTGCCAGCAGCTTTACTAGCGGGGGGGCGTTCGGCTACAATGAGCAGTTCTTC. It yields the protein CASSFTSGGAFGYNEQFF.

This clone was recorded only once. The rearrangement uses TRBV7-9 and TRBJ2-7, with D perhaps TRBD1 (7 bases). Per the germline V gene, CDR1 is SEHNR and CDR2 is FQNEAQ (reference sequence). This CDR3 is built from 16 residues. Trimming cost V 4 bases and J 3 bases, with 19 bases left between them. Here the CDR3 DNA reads TGTGCCAGCAGCTATAGGGAGGACAGGAGTGTCTACGAGCAGTACTTC. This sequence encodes CASSYREDRSVYEQYF.

In nucleotides, the CDR3 is TGTGCCTGGAGTGTACAAGGGGTCTCCTATAATTCACCCCTCCACTTT. It specifies CAWSVQGVSYNSPLHF. The J gene is TRBJ1-6, the V gene TRBV30; a weak D match, TRBD1 (5 bases). CDR1 and CDR2 (germline): GTSNPN, SVGIG (reference sequence). The CDR3 length is 16 residues. V lost 0 bases to trimming and J lost 0 bases, with 9 bases between them.

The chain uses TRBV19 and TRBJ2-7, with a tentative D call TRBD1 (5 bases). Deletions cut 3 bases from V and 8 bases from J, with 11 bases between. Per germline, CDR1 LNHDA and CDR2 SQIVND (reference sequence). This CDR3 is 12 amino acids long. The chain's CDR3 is CASSIGQTKQYF. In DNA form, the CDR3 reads TGTGCCAGTAGTATCGGACAAACGAAGCAGTACTTC.